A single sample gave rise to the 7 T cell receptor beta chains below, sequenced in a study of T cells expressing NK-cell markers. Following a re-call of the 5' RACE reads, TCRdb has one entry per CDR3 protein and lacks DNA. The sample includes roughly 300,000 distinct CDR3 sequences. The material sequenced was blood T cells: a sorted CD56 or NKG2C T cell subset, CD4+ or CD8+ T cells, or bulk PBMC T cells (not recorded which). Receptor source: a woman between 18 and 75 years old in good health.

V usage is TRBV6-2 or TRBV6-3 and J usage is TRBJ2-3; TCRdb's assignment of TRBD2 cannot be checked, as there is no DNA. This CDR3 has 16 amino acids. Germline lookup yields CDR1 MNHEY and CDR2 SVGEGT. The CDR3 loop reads CASSYRRLATPDTQYF.

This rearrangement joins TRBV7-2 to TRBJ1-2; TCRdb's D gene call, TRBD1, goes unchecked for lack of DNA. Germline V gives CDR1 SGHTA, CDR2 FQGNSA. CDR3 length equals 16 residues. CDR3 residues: CASTANRGSSNYGYTF.

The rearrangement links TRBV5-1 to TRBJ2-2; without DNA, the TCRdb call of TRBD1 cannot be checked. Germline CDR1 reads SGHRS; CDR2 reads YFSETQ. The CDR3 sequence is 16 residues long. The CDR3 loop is CASSPLGRSNTGELFF.

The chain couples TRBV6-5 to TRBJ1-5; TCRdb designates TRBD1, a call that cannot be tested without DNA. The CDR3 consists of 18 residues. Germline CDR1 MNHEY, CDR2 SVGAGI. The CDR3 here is CASSLSLIYRGADQPQHF.

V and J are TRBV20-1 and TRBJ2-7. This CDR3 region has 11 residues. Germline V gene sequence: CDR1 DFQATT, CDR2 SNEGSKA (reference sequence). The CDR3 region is CSARRTYEQYF.

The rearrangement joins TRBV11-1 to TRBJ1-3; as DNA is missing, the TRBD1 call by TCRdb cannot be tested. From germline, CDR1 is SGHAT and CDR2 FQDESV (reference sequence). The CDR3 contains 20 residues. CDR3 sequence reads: CASSSISGGGRIGLRNTIYF.

The CDR3 reads CASSRAPSGDTQYF. J is TRBJ2-3 and V is TRBV7-8; TCRdb selects TRBD1, and the lack of DNA leaves this call unchecked. The germline gives CDR1 SGHVS, CDR2 FQNEAQ. The CDR3 contains 14 residues.